One and the same sample provided the 21 T cell receptor beta chains below, sequenced in a study of shared T cell receptors in the human thymus. TCRdb's table, derived via immunoSEQ multiplex PCR, lists solely in-frame clones and lacks some. The sample shows approximately 760,000 clones, 70% to 90% of them seen only once. This same sample was also taken into another study, of human thymus T cells.

The sample taken for sequencing was thymocytes. Receptors were obtained from a girl under three years old with a congenital heart defect.

The chain uses TRBV27 and TRBJ1-2; D is perhaps TRBD1 (6 bases). V was trimmed by 5 bases and J by 5 bases, leaving 15 bases between them. The germline CDR1 and CDR2 sequences are MNHEY and SMNVEV (reference sequence). The CDR3 is 14 residues long. CDR3 DNA sequence: TGTGCCAGCAGTCCATTAGGGGGACCATATGGCTACACCTTC. Its protein is CASSPLGGPYGYTF.

The chain couples TRBV5-1 to TRBJ2-1; D perhaps matches TRBD1 (6 bases). Between the trimmed V and J ends, which lost 1 base and 8 bases, there was a span of 16 bases. CDR1 and CDR2 from the germline V gene are SGHRS and YFSETQ. The CDR3 has 15 residues. CDR3 sequence (DNA): TGCGCCAGCAGCTTGTCCAGGGCTCCAGGGGATGAGCAGTTCTTC. It yields the protein CASSLSRAPGDEQFF.

A single count supports this clone. The chain couples TRBV11-2 to TRBJ1-2; TRBD1 matches at 12 bases. This CDR3 has 17 residues. Trimming cost V 4 bases and J 3 bases; bases outside gene matches: 9. Germline assignment: CDR1 SGHAT and CDR2 FQNNGV. CDR3 bases: TGTGCCAGCAGCTCCCAATGGGACAGGGGGCCCTACTATGGCTACACCTTC. Protein sequence: CASSSQWDRGPYYGYTF. The full variable domain, with the rest looked up from reference TRBV11-2 and TRBJ1-2, is EAGVAQSPRYKIIEKRQSVAFWCNPISGHATLYWYQQILGQGPKLLIQFQNNGVVDDSQLPKDRFSAERLKGVDSTLKIQPAKLEDSAVYLCASSSQWDRGPYYGYTFGSGTRLTVV.

The chain is built from TRBV6-5 and TRBJ2-3; D remains ambiguous. Trimming took off 8 bases at V and 1 base at J, with 16 bases between the two ends. This CDR3 is 15 amino acids long. CDR1 MNHEY and CDR2 SVGAGI come from the germline V gene. The CDR3 loop reads CASRPRHGGTDTQYF. For the CDR3, the DNA is TGTGCCAGCCGTCCCCGACACGGCGGCACAGATACGCAGTATTTT.

This clone occurred a few times. The rearrangement uses TRBV29-1 and TRBJ1-4; a possible D gene is TRBD1 (6 bases). The germline V gene encodes CDR1 SQVTM and CDR2 ANQGSEA. There are 16 residues in the CDR3. Trimming left V 4 bases short and J 5 bases short, with 20 bases between. Here the CDR3 DNA reads TGCAGCGTTGGATCACAGGGCGAGGTTGGAAATGAAAAACTGTTTTTT. This gives the protein CSVGSQGEVGNEKLFF.

The rearrangement uses TRBV29-1 and TRBJ1-3, with no clear D. Germline-derived CDR1 and CDR2 are SQVTM and ANQGSEA. CDR3 length: 13 amino acids. V shed 4 bases and J shed 4 bases, with 11 bases lying between them. CDR3: CSVALLPGNTIYF. The CDR3 nucleotides are TGCAGCGTTGCCTTACTACCAGGAAACACCATATATTTT.

V gene TRBV5-8 combines with J gene TRBJ1-2; TRBD1 matches at 9 bases. This CDR3 has 15 amino acids. Germline loops: CDR1 SGHTS, CDR2 YDEGEE. The J segment lost 6 bases and the V segment lost 4 bases, leaving 10 bases of the junction unmatched. This CDR3 is CASSTDPGQGHGYTF. Written as DNA, the CDR3 is TGTGCCAGCAGCACGGACCCGGGACAGGGCCATGGCTACACCTTC.

This sequence joins TRBV15 and TRBJ2-3; TRBD1 matches 8 bases. There are 15 residues in the CDR3. The V segment lost 3 bases and the J segment 6 bases; nucleotides outside the gene matches: 8. CDR1 is LNHNV and CDR2 is YYDKDF in the germline V gene (reference sequence). The DNA for the CDR3 is TGTGCCACCAGCAGTATCGGACAGGGTCTGGATACGCAGTATTTT. Translation gives CATSSIGQGLDTQYF.

This chain joins TRBV28 and TRBJ2-7; weak D call: TRBD2 (6 bases). Trimming stripped 3 bases from V and 0 bases from J, with 9 bases between. The V gene's germline CDR1 is MDHEN and CDR2 SYDVKM. The CDR3 consists of 14 residues. In nucleotides, the CDR3 is TGTGCCAGCAGTTTGGGGGGATGCTCCTACGAGCAGTACTTC. Protein product: CASSLGGCSYEQYF.

This chain joins TRBV30 and TRBJ1-6; 8 bases map to TRBD1. CDR3 length equals 16 residues. Per the germline V gene, CDR1 is GTSNPN and CDR2 is SVGIG (reference sequence). V dropped 3 bases and J dropped 7; count of bases not matched to a gene: 11. The CDR3 DNA reads as TGTGCCTGGAGAACTACCCGGACAGGGATAAATTCACCCCTCCACTTT. Translating gives CAWRTTRTGINSPLHF.

The chain joins TRBV14 to TRBJ2-1, with 7 nucleotides matching TRBD1. CDR3 size: 16 residues. CDR1 and CDR2 from the germline V gene are SGHDN and FVKESK. J was trimmed by 5 bases and V by 1 base; bases with no gene match: 8. The CDR3 region is CASSQALTGQNNEQFF. CDR3 bases: TGTGCCAGCAGCCAAGCTCTTACGGGACAGAACAATGAGCAGTTCTTC.

The rearrangement links TRBV6-1 to TRBJ1-5, with 8 bases fitting TRBD1. J lost 0 bases, V lost 4 bases, and 8 bases had no gene match. The length of the CDR3 is 17 residues. From germline, CDR1 is MNHNS and CDR2 SASEGT. CDR3 amino acids: CASSGPGTGDSNQPQHF. CDR3 DNA sequence: TGTGCCAGCAGTGGACCAGGGACAGGCGATAGCAATCAGCCCCAGCATTTT.

This rearrangement joins TRBV7-8 to TRBJ2-2; 8 positions agree with TRBD2. Trimming took 6 bases from V and 0 from J; bases not matched to a gene: 15. The CDR3 is 19 residues long. Germline V gene lookup returns CDR1 SGHVS and CDR2 FQNEAQ. CDR3 protein: CASSMGVGLAGANTGELFF. Written as DNA, the CDR3 is TGTGCCAGCAGTATGGGAGTAGGGCTAGCGGGCGCGAACACCGGGGAGCTGTTTTTT.

The chain joins TRBV5-6 to TRBJ1-6, with D perhaps matching TRBD1 (6 bases). The germline V gene has CDR1 SGHDT and CDR2 YYEEEE. This CDR3 is 15 amino acids long. V gave up 4 bases and J gave up 4 bases, with 12 bases separating them. CDR3 nucleotides: TGTGCCAGCAGCCGCGACAGGAGTTATAATTCACCCCTCCACTTT. This translates into CASSRDRSYNSPLHF.

This chain links TRBV4-1 with TRBJ2-7; tentatively, D is TRBD2 (5 bases). The CDR3 contains 15 residues. CDR1 is MGHRA and CDR2 is YSYEKL in the germline V gene. The V end lost 1 base, the J end lost 3 bases, and 13 bases lay between the germline ends. The CDR3 DNA follows: TGCGCCAGCAGCCAAGTGGTGGCCCGGGGCTACGAGCAGTACTTC. The encoded protein is CASSQVVARGYEQYF.

The gene calls are TRBV5-6 and TRBJ2-7; 7 bases map to TRBD2. This CDR3 spans 17 amino acids. The V and J ends lost 7 bases and 0 bases, in that order; junction bases with no gene match: 16. CDR1 is SGHDT and CDR2 is YYEEEE in the germline V gene. This chain's CDR3 is CASRRTNGGRDSYEQYF. The CDR3 bases are TGTGCCAGCCGCAGAACCAATGGGGGGAGGGACTCCTACGAGCAGTACTTC.

The J gene is TRBJ1-2, the V gene TRBV5-6, with D possibly matching TRBD1 (5 bases). Per germline, CDR1 SGHDT and CDR2 YYEEEE. The CDR3 is made up of 13 amino acids. The V end was cut by 4 bases, the J end by 4 bases, with 11 bases between. The CDR3 DNA reads as TGTGCCAGCAGCCCCGGGGGGAGCTATGGCTACACCTTC. Its translation is CASSPGGSYGYTF.

The rearrangement uses TRBV6-1 and TRBJ2-7; tentatively, D is TRBD2 (5 bases). Trimming removed 2 bases from V and 6 bases from J, with 20 bases in between. The CDR3 totals 16 residues. The germline CDR1 and CDR2 sequences are MNHNS and SASEGT. The CDR3 sequence: CASSERELQRGLEQYF. CDR3 nucleotide sequence: TGTGCCAGCAGTGAAAGGGAGTTACAGCGAGGGCTCGAGCAGTACTTC.

The chain joins TRBV4-1 to TRBJ1-1; a possible D gene is TRBD1 (6 bases). CDR1 and CDR2 (germline): MGHRA, YSYEKL. This CDR3 region has 15 residues. Trimming took off 4 bases at V and 1 base at J, with 13 bases between the two ends. This chain's CDR3 is CASSRADRRNTEAFF. The CDR3 nucleotides are TGCGCCAGCAGCCGAGCTGACAGGAGGAACACTGAAGCTTTCTTT.

The CDR3 DNA reads as TGCAGCGTTCCTGGACTTGACAAAAACATTCAGTACTTC. The encoded protein is CSVPGLDKNIQYF. V gene TRBV29-1 combines with J gene TRBJ2-4, with TRBD2 as a possible D gene (5 bases). V lost 5 bases and J 3 bases, leaving 11 bases between the germline ends. This CDR3 spans 13 amino acids. Germline CDR1 SQVTM, CDR2 ANQGSEA.

The chain is built from TRBV6-1 and TRBJ1-2; TRBD1 is a possible D gene (5 bases). The V and J ends lost 5 bases and 4 bases respectively, with 17 bases between them. The CDR3 covers 15 residues. CDR1 is MNHNS, CDR2 SASEGT, per germline. The CDR3 DNA follows: TGTGCCAGCAGTTCTATCTGGGGCAGGGCCTATGGCTACACCTTC. Its protein is CASSSIWGRAYGYTF.